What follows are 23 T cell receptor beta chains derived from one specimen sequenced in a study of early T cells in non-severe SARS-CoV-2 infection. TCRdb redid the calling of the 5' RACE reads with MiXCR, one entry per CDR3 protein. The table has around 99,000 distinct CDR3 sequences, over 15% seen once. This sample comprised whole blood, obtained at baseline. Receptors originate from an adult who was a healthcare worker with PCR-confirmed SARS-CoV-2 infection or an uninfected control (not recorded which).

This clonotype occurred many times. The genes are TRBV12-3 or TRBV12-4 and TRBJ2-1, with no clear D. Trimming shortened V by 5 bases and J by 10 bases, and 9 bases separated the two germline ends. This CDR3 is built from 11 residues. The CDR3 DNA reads TGTGCCAGCAGTCAAAGGATGGAGCAGTTCTTC. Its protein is CASSQRMEQFF.

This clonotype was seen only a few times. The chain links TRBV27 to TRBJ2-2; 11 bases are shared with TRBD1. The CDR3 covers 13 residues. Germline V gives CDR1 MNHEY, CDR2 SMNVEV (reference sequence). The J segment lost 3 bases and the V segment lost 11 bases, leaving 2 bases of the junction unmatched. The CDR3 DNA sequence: TGTGCCGGGGGACAGGGGGACACCGGGGAGCTGTTTTTT. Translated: CAGGQGDTGELFF.

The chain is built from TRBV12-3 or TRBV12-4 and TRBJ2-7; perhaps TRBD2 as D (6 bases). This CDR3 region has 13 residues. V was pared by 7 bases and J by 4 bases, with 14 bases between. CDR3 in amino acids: CASNFGGPYEQYF. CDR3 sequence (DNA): TGTGCCAGCAATTTCGGAGGGCCATACGAGCAGTACTTC.

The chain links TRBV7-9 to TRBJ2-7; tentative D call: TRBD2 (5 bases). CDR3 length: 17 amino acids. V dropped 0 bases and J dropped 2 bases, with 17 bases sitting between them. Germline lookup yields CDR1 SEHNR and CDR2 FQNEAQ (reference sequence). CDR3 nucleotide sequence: TGTGCCAGCAGCTTAGCTATAGGTGGGCAGACTACCTACGAGCAGTACTTC. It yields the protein CASSLAIGGQTTYEQYF.

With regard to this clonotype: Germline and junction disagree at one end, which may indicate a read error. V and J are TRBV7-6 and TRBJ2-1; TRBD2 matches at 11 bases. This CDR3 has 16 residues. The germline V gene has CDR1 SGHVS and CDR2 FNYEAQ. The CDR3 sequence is CASSLAGGIGYNEQFF. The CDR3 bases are TGTGCCAGCAGCCTAGCGGGAGGAATCGGGTACAATGAGCAGTTCTTC.

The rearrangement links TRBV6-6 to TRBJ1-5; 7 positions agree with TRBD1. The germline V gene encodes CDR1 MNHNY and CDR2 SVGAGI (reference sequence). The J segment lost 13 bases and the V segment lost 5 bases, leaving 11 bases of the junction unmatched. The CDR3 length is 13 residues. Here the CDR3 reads CASSIQGQGNQHF. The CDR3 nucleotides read TGTGCCAGCAGTATACAGGGGCAGGGGAATCAGCATTTT.

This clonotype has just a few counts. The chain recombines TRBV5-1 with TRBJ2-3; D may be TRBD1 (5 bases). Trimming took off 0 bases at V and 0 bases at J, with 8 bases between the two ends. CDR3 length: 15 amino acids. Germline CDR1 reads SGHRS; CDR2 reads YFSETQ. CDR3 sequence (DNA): TGCGCCAGCAGCTTGGCCACAGGCAGCACAGATACGCAGTATTTT. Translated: CASSLATGSTDTQYF.

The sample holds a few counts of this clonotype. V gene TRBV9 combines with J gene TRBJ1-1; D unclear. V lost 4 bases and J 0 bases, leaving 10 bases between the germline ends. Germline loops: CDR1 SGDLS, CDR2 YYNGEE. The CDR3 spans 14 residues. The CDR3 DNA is TGTGCCAGCAGCCCCAGACTCCTGAACACTGAAGCTTTCTTT. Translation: CASSPRLLNTEAFF.

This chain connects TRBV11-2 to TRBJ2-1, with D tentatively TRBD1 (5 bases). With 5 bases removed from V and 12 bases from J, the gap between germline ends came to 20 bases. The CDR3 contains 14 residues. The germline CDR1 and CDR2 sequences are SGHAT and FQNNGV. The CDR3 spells CASSTGVGPRWQFF. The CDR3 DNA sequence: TGTGCCAGCAGCACAGGAGTCGGCCCCCGGTGGCAGTTCTTC.

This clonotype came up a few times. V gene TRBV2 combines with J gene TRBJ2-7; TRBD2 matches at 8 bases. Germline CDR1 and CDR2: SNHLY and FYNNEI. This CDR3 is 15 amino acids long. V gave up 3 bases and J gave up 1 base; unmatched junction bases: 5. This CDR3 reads CASSESPGGSYEQYF. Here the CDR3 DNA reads TGTGCCAGCAGTGAGTCCCCGGGAGGGTCCTACGAGCAGTACTTC.

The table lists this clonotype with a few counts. This CDR3 is CASSYGLDGTAYF. CDR3 bases: TGTGCCAGCAGTTACGGGCTTGACGGTACGGCGTATTTT. The V gene is TRBV6-5, the J gene TRBJ2-3; D uncertain. Germline assignment: CDR1 MNHEY and CDR2 SVGAGI. Trimming took off 2 bases at V and 14 bases at J, with 17 bases between the two ends. The CDR3 has 13 residues.

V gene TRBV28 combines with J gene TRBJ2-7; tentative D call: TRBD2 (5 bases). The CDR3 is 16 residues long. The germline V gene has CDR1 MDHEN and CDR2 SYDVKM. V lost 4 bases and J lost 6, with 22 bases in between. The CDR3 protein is CASSSPYRGGLPEQYF. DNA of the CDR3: TGTGCCAGCAGTTCCCCCTACCGCGGCGGGCTACCCGAGCAGTACTTC.

In nucleotides, the CDR3 is TGTGCCAGCAGCCGCAGGGGACAGGGGGCAGCCGGGGAGCTGTTTTTT. Its translation: CASSRRGQGAAGELFF. The genes are TRBV7-6 and TRBJ2-2; 12 nucleotides agree with TRBD1. This CDR3 has 16 amino acids. Germline loops: CDR1 SGHVS, CDR2 FNYEAQ. V shed 5 bases and J 6 bases; nucleotides not matched to a gene: 7.

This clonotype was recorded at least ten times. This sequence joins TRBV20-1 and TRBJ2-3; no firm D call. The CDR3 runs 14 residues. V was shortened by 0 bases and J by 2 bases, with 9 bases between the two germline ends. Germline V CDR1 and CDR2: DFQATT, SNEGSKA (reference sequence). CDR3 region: CSARDIALTDTQYF. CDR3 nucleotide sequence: TGCAGTGCTAGAGATATAGCCCTCACAGATACGCAGTATTTT.

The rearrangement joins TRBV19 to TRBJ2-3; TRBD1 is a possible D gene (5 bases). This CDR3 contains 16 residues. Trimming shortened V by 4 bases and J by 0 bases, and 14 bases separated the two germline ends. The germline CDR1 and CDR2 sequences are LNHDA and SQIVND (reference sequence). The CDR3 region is CASSTSQGRSTDTQYF. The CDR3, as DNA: TGTGCCAGTAGTACCTCTCAGGGTCGGAGCACAGATACGCAGTATTTT. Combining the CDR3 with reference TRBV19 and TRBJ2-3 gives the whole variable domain DGGITQSPKYLFRKEGQNVTLSCEQNLNHDAMYWYRQDPGQGLRLIYYSQIVNDFQKGDIAEGYSVSREKKESFPLTVTSAQKNPTAFYLCASSTSQGRSTDTQYFGPGTRLTVL.

Written as DNA, the CDR3 is TGTGCCAGCAGTGTAGGGGCGTACCCCTCCTACAATGAGCAGTTCTTC. This encodes CASSVGAYPSYNEQFF. The genes are TRBV2 and TRBJ2-1, with D possibly TRBD1 on 5 matching bases. In germline, CDR1 is SNHLY, CDR2 FYNNEI. With 4 bases removed from V and 0 bases from J, the gap between germline ends came to 13 bases. The CDR3 is 16 amino acids. Filled out from reference TRBV2 and TRBJ2-1, the complete variable domain reads EPEVTQTPSHQVTQMGQEVILRCVPISNHLYFYWYRQILGQKVEFLVSFYNNEISEKSEIFDDQFSVERPDGSNFTLKIRSTKLEDSAMYFCASSVGAYPSYNEQFFGPGTRLTVL.

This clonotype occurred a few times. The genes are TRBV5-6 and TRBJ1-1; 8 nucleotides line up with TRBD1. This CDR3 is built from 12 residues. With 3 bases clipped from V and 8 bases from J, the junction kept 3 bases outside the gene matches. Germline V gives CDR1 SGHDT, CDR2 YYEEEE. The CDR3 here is CASSSTGVEAFF. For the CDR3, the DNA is TGTGCCAGCAGCTCGACAGGGGTCGAAGCTTTCTTT.

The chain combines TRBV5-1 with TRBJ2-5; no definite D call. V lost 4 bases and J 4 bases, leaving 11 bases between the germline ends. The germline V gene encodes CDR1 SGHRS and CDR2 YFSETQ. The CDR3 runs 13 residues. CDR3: CASSIDTSETQYF. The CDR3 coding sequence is TGCGCCAGCAGCATAGACACCTCAGAGACCCAGTACTTC. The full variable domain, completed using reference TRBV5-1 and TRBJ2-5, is KAGVTQTPRYLIKTRGQQVTLSCSPISGHRSVSWYQQTPGQGLQFLFEYFSETQRNKGNFPGRFSGRQFSNSRSEMNVSTLELGDSALYLCASSIDTSETQYFGPGTRLLVL.

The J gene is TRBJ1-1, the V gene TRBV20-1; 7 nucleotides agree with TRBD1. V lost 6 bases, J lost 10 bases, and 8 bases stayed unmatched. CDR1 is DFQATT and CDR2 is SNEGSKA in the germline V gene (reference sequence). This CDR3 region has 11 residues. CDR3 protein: CSAARGRRAFF. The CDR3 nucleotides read TGCAGTGCGGCGAGGGGGCGCAGAGCTTTCTTT.

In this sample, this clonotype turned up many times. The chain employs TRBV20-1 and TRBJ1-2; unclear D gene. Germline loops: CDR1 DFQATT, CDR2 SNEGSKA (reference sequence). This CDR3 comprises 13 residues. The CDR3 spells CCSSPGGPGGYTF. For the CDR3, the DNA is TGCTGTTCATCCCCAGGCGGGCCTGGGGGCTACACCTTC.

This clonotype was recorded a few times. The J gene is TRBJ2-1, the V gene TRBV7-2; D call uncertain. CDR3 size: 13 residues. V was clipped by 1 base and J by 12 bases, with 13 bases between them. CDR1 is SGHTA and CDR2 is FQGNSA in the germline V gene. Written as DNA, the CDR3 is TGTGCCAGCAGCTTAGTGGACCCCGCTGCGCAGTTCTTC. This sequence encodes CASSLVDPAAQFF.

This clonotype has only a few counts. CDR3 amino acids: CASSVGGQGEAFF. The CDR3 DNA reads TGTGCCAGCAGCGTAGGGGGACAGGGTGAAGCTTTCTTT. The chain joins TRBV9 to TRBJ1-1, with TRBD1 matching 9 bases. The V gene end was trimmed by 0 bases and the J gene end by 7 bases; junction bases not matched to a gene: 1. Germline CDR1 reads SGDLS; CDR2 reads YYNGEE. The CDR3 spans 13 residues.

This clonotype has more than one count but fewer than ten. CDR3: CASSLPGTGGSYEQYF. CDR3 sequence (DNA): TGTGCCAGCAGTTTACCCGGGACAGGGGGGTCCTACGAGCAGTACTTC. The gene calls are TRBV28 and TRBJ2-7, with 11 bases lining up with TRBD1. CDR3 length equals 16 residues. V shed 2 bases, J shed 1 base, and the junction held 4 bases outside the gene matches. The germline CDR1 and CDR2 sequences are MDHEN and SYDVKM.